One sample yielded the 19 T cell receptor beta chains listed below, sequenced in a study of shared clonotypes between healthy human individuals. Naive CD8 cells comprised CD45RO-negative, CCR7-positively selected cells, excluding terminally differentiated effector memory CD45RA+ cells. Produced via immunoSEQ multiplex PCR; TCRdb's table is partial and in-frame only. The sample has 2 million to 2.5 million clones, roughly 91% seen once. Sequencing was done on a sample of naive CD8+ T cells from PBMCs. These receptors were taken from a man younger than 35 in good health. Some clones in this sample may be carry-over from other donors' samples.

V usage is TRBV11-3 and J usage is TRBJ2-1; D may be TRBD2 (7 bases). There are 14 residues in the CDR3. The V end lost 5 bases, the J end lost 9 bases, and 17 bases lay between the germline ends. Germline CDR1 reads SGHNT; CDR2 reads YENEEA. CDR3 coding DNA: TGTGCCAGCAGCCATCTCGGGGGGCGGAGTGAGCAGTTCTTC. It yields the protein CASSHLGGRSEQFF.

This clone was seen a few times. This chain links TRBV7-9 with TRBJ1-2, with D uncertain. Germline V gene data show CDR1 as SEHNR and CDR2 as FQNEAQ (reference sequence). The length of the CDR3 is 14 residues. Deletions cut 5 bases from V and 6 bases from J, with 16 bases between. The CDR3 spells CASSPEHMLHGYTF. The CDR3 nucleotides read TGTGCCAGCAGCCCCGAGCACATGCTACATGGCTACACCTTC.

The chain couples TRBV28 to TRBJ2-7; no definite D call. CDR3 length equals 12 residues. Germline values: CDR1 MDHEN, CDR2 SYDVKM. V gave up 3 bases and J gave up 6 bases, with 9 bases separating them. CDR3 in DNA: TGTGCCAGCAGTTTTCTAGGGCGCGAGCAGTACTTC. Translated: CASSFLGREQYF. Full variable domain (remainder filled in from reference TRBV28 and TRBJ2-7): DVKVTQSSRYLVKRTGEKVFLECVQDMDHENMFWYRQDPGLGLRLIYFSYDVKMKEKGDIPEGYSVSREKKERFSLILESASTNQTSMYLCASSFLGREQYFGPGTRLTVT.

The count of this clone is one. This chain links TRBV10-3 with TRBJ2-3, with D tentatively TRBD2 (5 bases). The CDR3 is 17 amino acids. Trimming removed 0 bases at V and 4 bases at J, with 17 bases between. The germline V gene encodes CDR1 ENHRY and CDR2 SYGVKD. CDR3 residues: CAISESRTVTRADTQYF. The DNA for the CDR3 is TGTGCCATCAGTGAGTCGAGAACGGTTACTAGAGCAGATACGCAGTATTTT.

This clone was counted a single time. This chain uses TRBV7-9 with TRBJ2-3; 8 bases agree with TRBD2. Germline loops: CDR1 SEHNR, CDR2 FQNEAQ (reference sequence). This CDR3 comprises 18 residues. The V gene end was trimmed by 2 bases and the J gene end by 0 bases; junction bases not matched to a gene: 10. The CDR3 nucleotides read TGTGCCAGCAGCTTAATGGCCGGGAGGGGAAATAGCACAGATACGCAGTATTTT. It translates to CASSLMAGRGNSTDTQYF.

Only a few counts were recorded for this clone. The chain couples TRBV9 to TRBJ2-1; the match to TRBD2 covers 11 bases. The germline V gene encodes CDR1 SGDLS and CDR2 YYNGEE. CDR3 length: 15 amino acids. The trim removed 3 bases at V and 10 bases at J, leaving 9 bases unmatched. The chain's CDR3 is CASSAGTSGTWEQFF. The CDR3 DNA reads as TGTGCCAGCAGCGCCGGGACTAGCGGAACCTGGGAGCAGTTCTTC.

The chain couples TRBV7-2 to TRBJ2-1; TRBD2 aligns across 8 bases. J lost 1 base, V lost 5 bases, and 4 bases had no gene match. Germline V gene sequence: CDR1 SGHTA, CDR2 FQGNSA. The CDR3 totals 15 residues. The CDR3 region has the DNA TGTGCCAGCAGCCCCCAGCGGGGGTCCTACAATGAGCAGTTCTTC. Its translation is CASSPQRGSYNEQFF.

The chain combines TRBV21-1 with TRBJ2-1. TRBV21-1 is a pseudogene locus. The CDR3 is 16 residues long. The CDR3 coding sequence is TGTGCCAGCAGCCGCGTAGGACCCCGGGTCCCCACTGAGCAGTTCTTC. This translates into CASSRVGPRVPTEQFF.

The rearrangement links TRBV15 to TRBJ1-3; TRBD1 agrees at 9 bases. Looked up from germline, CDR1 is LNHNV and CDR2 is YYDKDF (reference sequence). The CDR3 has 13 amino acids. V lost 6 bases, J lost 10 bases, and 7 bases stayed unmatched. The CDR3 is CATRDRGLETIYF. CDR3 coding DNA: TGTGCCACCAGGGACAGGGGACTAGAGACCATATATTTT.

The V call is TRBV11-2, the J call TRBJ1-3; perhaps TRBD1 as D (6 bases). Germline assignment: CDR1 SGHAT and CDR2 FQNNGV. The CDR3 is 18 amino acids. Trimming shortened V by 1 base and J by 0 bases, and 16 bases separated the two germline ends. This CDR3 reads CASSLGVVRTVSGNTIYF. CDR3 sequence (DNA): TGTGCCAGCAGCTTAGGGGTGGTCAGGACAGTCTCTGGAAACACCATATATTTT.

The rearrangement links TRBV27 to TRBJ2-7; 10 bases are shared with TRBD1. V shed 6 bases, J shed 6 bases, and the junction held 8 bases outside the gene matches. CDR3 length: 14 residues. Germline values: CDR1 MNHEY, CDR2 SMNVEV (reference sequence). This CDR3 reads CASSLDRGLIEQYF. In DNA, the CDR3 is TGTGCCAGCAGCCTCGACAGGGGGCTCATCGAGCAGTACTTC.

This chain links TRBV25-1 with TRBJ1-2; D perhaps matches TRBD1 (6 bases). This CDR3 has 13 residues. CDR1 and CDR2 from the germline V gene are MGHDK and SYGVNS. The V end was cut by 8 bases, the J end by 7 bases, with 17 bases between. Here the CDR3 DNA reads TGTGCCAGCTTTGCAGGGGTGCTAGGTGGCTACACCTTC. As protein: CASFAGVLGGYTF.

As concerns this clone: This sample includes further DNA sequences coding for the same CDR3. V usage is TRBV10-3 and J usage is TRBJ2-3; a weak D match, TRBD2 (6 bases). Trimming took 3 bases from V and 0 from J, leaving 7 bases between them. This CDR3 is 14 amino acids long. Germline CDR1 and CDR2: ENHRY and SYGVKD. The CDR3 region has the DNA TGTGCCATCAGTGAAAGCGGGAGCACAGATACGCAGTATTTT. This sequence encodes CAISESGSTDTQYF.

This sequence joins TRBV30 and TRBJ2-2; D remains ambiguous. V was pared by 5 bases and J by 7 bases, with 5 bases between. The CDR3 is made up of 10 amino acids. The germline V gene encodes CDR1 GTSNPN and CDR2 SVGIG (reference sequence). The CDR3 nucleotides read TGTGCCTGGGGTTACGGGGAGCTGTTTTTT. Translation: CAWGYGELFF.

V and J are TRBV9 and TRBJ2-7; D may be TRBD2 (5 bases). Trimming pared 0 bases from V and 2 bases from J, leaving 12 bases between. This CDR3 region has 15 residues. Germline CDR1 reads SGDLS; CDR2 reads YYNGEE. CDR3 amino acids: CASSVGGLETYEQYF. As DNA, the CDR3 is TGTGCCAGCAGCGTAGGCGGACTGGAGACCTACGAGCAGTACTTC. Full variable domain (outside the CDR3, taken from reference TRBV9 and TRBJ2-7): DSGVTQTPKHLITATGQRVTLRCSPRSGDLSVYWYQQSLDQGLQFLIQYYNGEERAKGNILERFSAQQFPDLHSELNLSSLELGDSALYFCASSVGGLETYEQYFGPGTRLTVT.

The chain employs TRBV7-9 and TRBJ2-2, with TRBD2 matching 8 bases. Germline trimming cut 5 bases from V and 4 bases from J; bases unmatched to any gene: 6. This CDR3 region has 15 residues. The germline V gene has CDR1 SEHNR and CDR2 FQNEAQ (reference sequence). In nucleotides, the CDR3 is TGTGCCAGCAGCCATACTAGCGGAATCACCGGGGAGCTGTTTTTT. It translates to CASSHTSGITGELFF. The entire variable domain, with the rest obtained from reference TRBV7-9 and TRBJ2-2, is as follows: DTGVSQNPRHKITKRGQNVTFRCDPISEHNRLYWYRQTLGQGPEFLTYFQNEAQLEKSRLLSDRFSAERPKGSFSTLEIQRTEQGDSAMYLCASSHTSGITGELFFGEGSRLTVL.

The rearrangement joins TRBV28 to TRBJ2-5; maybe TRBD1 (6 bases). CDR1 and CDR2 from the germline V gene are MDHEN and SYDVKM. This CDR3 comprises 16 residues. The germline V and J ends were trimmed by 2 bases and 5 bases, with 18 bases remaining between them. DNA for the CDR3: TGTGCCAGCAGTTTACGTCCGGACAGAAAAGAGGAGACCCAGTACTTC. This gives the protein CASSLRPDRKEETQYF.

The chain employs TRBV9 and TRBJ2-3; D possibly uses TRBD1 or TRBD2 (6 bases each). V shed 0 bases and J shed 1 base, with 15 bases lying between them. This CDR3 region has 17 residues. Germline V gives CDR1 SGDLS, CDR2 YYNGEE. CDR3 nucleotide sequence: TGTGCCAGCAGCGTAGACGGTGAGGGGGGAGGCACAGATACGCAGTATTTT. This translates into CASSVDGEGGGTDTQYF.

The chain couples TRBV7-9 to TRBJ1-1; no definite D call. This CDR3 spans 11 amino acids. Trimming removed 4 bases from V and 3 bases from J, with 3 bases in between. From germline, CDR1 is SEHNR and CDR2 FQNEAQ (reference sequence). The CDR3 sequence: CASSSDTEAFF. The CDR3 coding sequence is TGTGCCAGCAGCTCGGACACTGAAGCTTTCTTT.